These 27 T cell receptor beta chains were sequenced from one sample in a study of cytomegalovirus exposure and HLA in healthy donors. Vbeta (60) and Jbeta (13) primers were used in the PCR. Only in-frame clones appear in the TCRdb table, and some are missing; sequencing was by immunoSEQ multiplex PCR. The sample shows about 230,000 clones, about 88% of them seen only once. Specimen: PBMCs. The source is a girl aged 2-15 years in good health and CMV-seronegative.

CDR3 DNA sequence: TGTGCCAGCAGCTTCCGGAGACTAGCGGGAAAAGAGACCCAGTACTTC. It is translated as CASSFRRLAGKETQYF. V usage is TRBV7-6 and J usage is TRBJ2-5, with 11 bases identical to TRBD2. V lost 3 bases and J lost 3; bases outside the gene matches: 6. This CDR3 is built from 16 residues. Germline V gene sequence: CDR1 SGHVS, CDR2 FNYEAQ.

The V call is TRBV2, the J call TRBJ2-2, with 11 bases fitting TRBD2. CDR1 is SNHLY and CDR2 is FYNNEI in the germline V gene. J gave up 0 bases and V 6 bases, and 6 bases lay outside the gene matches. CDR3 length: 17 amino acids. The CDR3 DNA reads as TGTGCCAGCAGGACGGGACTAGCGGCGCCGAACACCGGGGAGCTGTTTTTT. Protein product: CASRTGLAAPNTGELFF.

This rearrangement joins TRBV7-2 to TRBJ1-4, with D tentatively TRBD1 (5 bases). Germline assignment: CDR1 SGHTA and CDR2 FQGNSA. The V end lost 0 bases, the J end lost 2 bases, and 10 bases lay between the germline ends. This CDR3 has 16 residues. CDR3 in amino acids: CASSLAGGGTNEKLFF. The CDR3 DNA is TGTGCCAGCAGCTTAGCGGGGGGAGGGACTAATGAAAAACTGTTTTTT. The full variable domain, with the rest looked up from reference TRBV7-2 and TRBJ1-4, is GAGVSQSPSNKVTEKGKDVELRCDPISGHTALYWYRQSLGQGLEFLIYFQGNSAPDKSGLPSDRFSAERTGGSVSTLTIQRTQQEDSAVYLCASSLAGGGTNEKLFFGSGTQLSVL.

V gene TRBV15 combines with J gene TRBJ1-2, with TRBD1 matching over 7 bases. The germline V gene encodes CDR1 LNHNV and CDR2 YYDKDF (reference sequence). V shed 1 base, J shed 10 bases, and the junction held 6 bases outside the gene matches. The CDR3 spans 13 residues. The CDR3 region has the DNA TGTGCCACCAGCAGAGTAGGGACAGCTCTCTACACCTTC. Protein product: CATSRVGTALYTF.

V and J are TRBV5-5 and TRBJ2-7; D not resolved. The CDR3 has 14 amino acids. CDR1 is SGHKS, CDR2 YYEKEE, per germline (reference sequence). The V end lost 0 bases, the J end lost 2 bases, and 9 bases lay between the germline ends. This CDR3 reads CASSLGSIPYEQYF. The CDR3 DNA sequence: TGTGCCAGCAGCTTGGGGAGTATCCCCTACGAGCAGTACTTC.

This rearrangement joins TRBV6-6 to TRBJ2-1, with D possibly TRBD2 on 5 matching bases. The CDR3 spans 15 residues. Trimming cost V 5 bases and J 5 bases, with 16 bases left between them. Germline V gene data show CDR1 as MNHNY and CDR2 as SVGAGI (reference sequence). CDR3 nucleotide sequence: TGTGCCAGCAGTCTTACTAGTGGACTTCACAATGAGCAGTTCTTC. The encoded protein is CASSLTSGLHNEQFF.

The V call is TRBV6-8, the J call TRBJ2-7; 8 bases agree with TRBD2. CDR3 length: 15 amino acids. Germline CDR1 MNHGY, CDR2 SAAAGT. V dropped 2 bases and J dropped 3; count of bases not matched to a gene: 6. CDR3 protein: CASSYQLAAVYEQYF. Written as DNA, the CDR3 is TGTGCCAGCAGTTACCAACTAGCGGCGGTCTACGAGCAGTACTTC.

The chain recombines TRBV10-1 with TRBJ2-7, with 11 bases lining up with TRBD2. Germline V gene data show CDR1 as WNHNN and CDR2 as SYGVQD (reference sequence). V was pared by 3 bases and J by 3 bases, with 4 bases of the junction left unmatched. The CDR3 extends over 15 amino acids. The CDR3 sequence: CASSERLAGNYEQYF. In DNA, the CDR3 is TGCGCCAGCAGTGAACGACTAGCGGGGAACTACGAGCAGTACTTC.

The CDR3 nucleotides read TGTGCCAGCAGCCTATCTAGCGGGAGGGCCTGGCTCTACAATGAGCAGTTCTTC. This encodes CASSLSSGRAWLYNEQFF. The rearrangement uses TRBV5-4 and TRBJ2-1; TRBD2 matches at 12 bases. CDR3 length: 18 residues. CDR1 SGHNT and CDR2 YYREEE come from the germline V gene (reference sequence). The V and J ends lost 4 bases and 3 bases, in that order; junction bases with no gene match: 11.

The V gene is TRBV5-1, the J gene TRBJ1-4, with TRBD1 identical over 8 bases. CDR3 length: 15 residues. The germline V gene encodes CDR1 SGHRS and CDR2 YFSETQ. V lost 7 bases to trimming and J lost 4 bases; unmatched junction nucleotides: 9. CDR3 DNA sequence: TGCGCCAGCTCCCTTCAGGGACAGGTTAATGAAAAACTGTTTTTT. It translates to CASSLQGQVNEKLFF. Filled out from reference TRBV5-1 and TRBJ1-4, the complete variable domain reads KAGVTQTPRYLIKTRGQQVTLSCSPISGHRSVSWYQQTPGQGLQFLFEYFSETQRNKGNFPGRFSGRQFSNSRSEMNVSTLELGDSALYLCASSLQGQVNEKLFFGSGTQLSVL.

This chain joins TRBV7-2 and TRBJ1-2; D gene ambiguous. Germline values: CDR1 SGHTA, CDR2 FQGNSA. The CDR3 loop spans 14 amino acids. Trimming cost V 5 bases and J 3 bases, with 13 bases left between them. CDR3 protein: CASSASHLDYGYTF. The CDR3 DNA follows: TGTGCCAGCAGCGCTTCTCATTTAGACTATGGCTACACCTTC.

With regard to this clone: The sample has other DNA sequences that encode this CDR3 too. V usage is TRBV30 and J usage is TRBJ1-5; TRBD1 is a possible D gene (5 bases). CDR1 GTSNPN and CDR2 SVGIG come from the germline V gene (reference sequence). Trimming took off 0 bases at V and 4 bases at J, with 13 bases between the two ends. CDR3 size: 15 residues. This chain's CDR3 is CAWSVPGVGNQPQHF. CDR3 sequence (DNA): TGTGCCTGGAGTGTACCGGGGGTGGGAAATCAGCCCCAGCATTTT.

V usage is TRBV5-1 and J usage is TRBJ1-1, with D uncertain. This CDR3 spans 14 amino acids. Germline loops: CDR1 SGHRS, CDR2 YFSETQ. V lost 2 bases, J lost 6 bases, and 14 bases lay in between. CDR3 coding DNA: TGCGCCAGCAGCTTTAGTCCCGGGGAGGCTGAAGCTTTCTTT. It translates to CASSFSPGEAEAFF.

This clone has a single count. The chain links TRBV5-4 to TRBJ1-1; perhaps TRBD1 as D (6 bases). The V and J ends lost 4 bases and 5 bases respectively, with 15 bases between them. Germline V CDR1 and CDR2: SGHNT, YYREEE (reference sequence). The CDR3 is 14 residues long. CDR3 loop: CASSKRGWQTEAFF. As DNA, the CDR3 is TGTGCCAGCAGCAAGAGGGGGTGGCAAACTGAAGCTTTCTTT.

This rearrangement joins TRBV7-9 to TRBJ2-1; 7 bases are a match to TRBD2. V was clipped by 6 bases and J by 3 bases; unmatched bases: 14. This CDR3 is built from 17 residues. Germline-derived CDR1 and CDR2 are SEHNR and FQNEAQ (reference sequence). CDR3 nucleotides: TGTGCCAGCAGGGGCGGTAGCGGGCTGAATCTCTACAATGAGCAGTTCTTC. This encodes CASRGGSGLNLYNEQFF.

The chain couples TRBV5-6 to TRBJ1-1; a weak D match, TRBD1 (6 bases). There are 12 residues in the CDR3. Per the germline V gene, CDR1 is SGHDT and CDR2 is YYEEEE. V gave up 5 bases and J gave up 6 bases, with 11 bases separating them. The CDR3 loop reads CASSSQGSEAFF. The CDR3 coding sequence is TGTGCCAGCAGTTCACAGGGCTCTGAAGCTTTCTTT.

The chain employs TRBV5-6 and TRBJ2-1; unclear D gene. Germline assignment: CDR1 SGHDT and CDR2 YYEEEE. The V and J ends lost 1 base and 0 bases respectively, with 8 bases between them. The CDR3 consists of 15 residues. This CDR3 reads CASSLPPNSYNEQFF. In DNA form, the CDR3 reads TGTGCCAGCAGCTTGCCCCCTAACTCCTACAATGAGCAGTTCTTC.

The chain links TRBV7-9 to TRBJ2-7, with TRBD1 identical over 8 bases. This CDR3 comprises 15 residues. Trimming took 6 bases from V and 3 from J; bases not matched to a gene: 10. Germline V lookup: CDR1 SEHNR, CDR2 FQNEAQ (reference sequence). This chain's CDR3 is CASRSDRGVNYEQYF. The CDR3 bases are TGTGCCAGCAGGTCCGACAGGGGCGTTAACTACGAGCAGTACTTC.

This clone came up once. The V and J genes are TRBV7-8 and TRBJ1-2; no clear D gene. The V gene's germline CDR1 is SGHVS and CDR2 FQNEAQ. The CDR3 contains 16 residues. The ends were cut back, 2 bases at V and 4 bases at J, with 17 bases in the middle. The CDR3 DNA reads TGTGCCAGCAGCTTATGGAGGACCGCTCTCCTCTATGGCTACACCTTC. Protein sequence: CASSLWRTALLYGYTF. The whole variable domain, filled in from reference TRBV7-8 and TRBJ1-2, reads GAGVSQSPRYKVAKRGQDVALRCDPISGHVSLFWYQQALGQGPEFLTYFQNEAQLDKSGLPSDRFFAERPEGSVSTLKIQRTQQEDSAVYLCASSLWRTALLYGYTFGSGTRLTVV.

The chain combines TRBV10-2 with TRBJ1-6, with TRBD1 matching 10 bases. The germline V gene encodes CDR1 WSHSY and CDR2 SAAADI. Trimming cost V 6 bases and J 9 bases; bases outside gene matches: 5. The CDR3 loop spans 14 amino acids. The CDR3 DNA reads TGCGCCAGCAGAGCCGGGACAGGGGTTTCACCCCTCCACTTT. This codes for CASRAGTGVSPLHF.

Details on this clone: The same CDR3 can be traced to other DNA sequences in this sample. The gene calls are TRBV29-1 and TRBJ2-7, with 10 bases that match TRBD2. V was pared by 4 bases and J by 7 bases, with 7 bases of the junction left unmatched. This CDR3 contains 13 residues. The germline V gene encodes CDR1 SQVTM and CDR2 ANQGSEA. This CDR3 reads CSVAGTSVGEQYF. CDR3 DNA: TGCAGCGTTGCCGGGACTAGCGTAGGGGAGCAGTACTTC.

The chain carries TRBV10-1 and TRBJ1-2; D gene uncertain. The CDR3 is 15 amino acids. Germline V gives CDR1 WNHNN, CDR2 SYGVQD (reference sequence). V was clipped by 6 bases and J by 8 bases, with 22 bases between them. CDR3 sequence: CASRDARVRGFGYTF. DNA of the CDR3: TGCGCCAGCAGAGATGCCCGAGTGAGAGGGTTCGGCTACACCTTC.

V usage is TRBV14 and J usage is TRBJ2-6; D call uncertain. Trimming cost V 4 bases and J 1 base, with 2 bases left between them. CDR3 length equals 13 residues. The germline V gene has CDR1 SGHDN and CDR2 FVKESK. CDR3 bases: TGTGCCAGCAGCCCGTCTGGGGCCAACGTCCTGACTTTC. Its protein product is CASSPSGANVLTF. The full variable domain, in which reference TRBV14 and TRBJ2-6 provide the parts outside the CDR3, is EAGVTQFPSHSVIEKGQTVTLRCDPISGHDNLYWYRRVMGKEIKFLLHFVKESKQDESGMPNNRFLAERTGGTYSTLKVQPAELEDSGVYFCASSPSGANVLTFGAGSRLTVL.

The chain has TRBV7-8 and TRBJ1-2; D unclear. V was cut by 0 bases and J by 2 bases, with 10 bases left in between. This CDR3 is built from 15 residues. Germline lookup yields CDR1 SGHVS and CDR2 FQNEAQ. The CDR3 DNA follows: TGTGCCAGCAGCTTAGCCTTAACGACAAACTATGGCTACACCTTC. Translated, it gives CASSLALTTNYGYTF.

The CDR3 is CASSLDRKPGLGGYTF. The CDR3 region has the DNA TGCGCCAGCAGCTTGGACAGGAAGCCTGGCCTGGGAGGCTACACCTTC. The rearrangement uses TRBV5-1 and TRBJ1-2, with D perhaps TRBD1 (5 bases). There are 16 residues in the CDR3. Germline V lookup: CDR1 SGHRS, CDR2 YFSETQ. The V and J ends lost 0 bases and 8 bases respectively, with 20 bases between them.

This chain links TRBV5-1 with TRBJ2-1, with TRBD2 as a possible D gene (6 bases). The CDR3 is 15 amino acids. Germline V gene lookup returns CDR1 SGHRS and CDR2 YFSETQ. V was clipped by 7 bases and J by 6 bases, with 20 bases between them. CDR3 nucleotide sequence: TGCGCCAGCGCGCTGATGACGGGAGTTGGCAATGAGCAGTTCTTC. This gives the protein CASALMTGVGNEQFF.

This chain uses TRBV2 with TRBJ1-1; 10 positions match TRBD1. The germline V gene has CDR1 SNHLY and CDR2 FYNNEI. J was trimmed by 5 bases and V by 8 bases; bases with no gene match: 11. The CDR3 contains 15 residues. This CDR3 is CASHPRTGGRTEAFF. CDR3 nucleotide sequence: TGTGCCAGCCACCCCCGGACAGGGGGGCGGACTGAAGCTTTCTTT. The variable domain in full, with the rest retrieved from reference TRBV2 and TRBJ1-1, is EPEVTQTPSHQVTQMGQEVILRCVPISNHLYFYWYRQILGQKVEFLVSFYNNEISEKSEIFDDQFSVERPDGSNFTLKIRSTKLEDSAMYFCASHPRTGGRTEAFFGQGTRLTVV.